One sample yielded the 3 T cell receptor beta chains listed below, sequenced in a study of T-cell reconstitution after alpha-beta-depleted transplantation in children. Unique molecular identifiers featured in how the TCRbeta library was prepared. TCRdb analysed the PCR reads with MiXCR anew, one entry per CDR3 protein. The data contain about a million distinct CDR3 sequences, about 29% of them singletons. This specimen consisted of PBMCs, mostly from graft donor cells, obtained 360 days after TCRalphabeta/CD19-depleted stem cell transplant. The source is a boy in the first two years of life who had a stem cell transplant for SCID, so the T cells may come from the graft donor.

This chain joins TRBV20-1 and TRBJ1-1; D uncertain. The CDR3 is 13 residues long. Germline V gene data show CDR1 as DFQATT and CDR2 as SNEGSKA (reference sequence). V was shortened by 0 bases and J by 7 bases, with 12 bases between the two germline ends. The CDR3 region has the DNA TGCAGTGCTAGAGAGAGCGGCAGGAATGAAGCTTTCTTT. Residues: CSARESGRNEAFF.

This clonotype was seen many times. The V and J genes are TRBV6-2 or TRBV6-3 and TRBJ2-5; TRBD1 matches 8 bases. The V segment lost 7 bases and the J segment 4 bases; nucleotides outside the gene matches: 11. This CDR3 is 15 amino acids long. Germline CDR1 MNHEY, CDR2 SVGEGT. CDR3 region: CASKEGQGSGETQYF. The CDR3 coding sequence is TGTGCCAGCAAGGAAGGACAGGGCTCGGGAGAGACCCAGTACTTC.

In this sample, this clonotype turned up a few times. V and J are TRBV27 and TRBJ1-2; the match to TRBD1 covers 9 bases. This CDR3 comprises 15 residues. From germline, CDR1 is MNHEY and CDR2 SMNVEV (reference sequence). Trimming removed 4 bases from V and 8 bases from J; junction bases left unmatched: 11. CDR3: CASSSTVRDREGYTF. CDR3 nucleotide sequence: TGTGCCAGCAGTTCAACCGTAAGGGACAGGGAAGGCTACACCTTC.